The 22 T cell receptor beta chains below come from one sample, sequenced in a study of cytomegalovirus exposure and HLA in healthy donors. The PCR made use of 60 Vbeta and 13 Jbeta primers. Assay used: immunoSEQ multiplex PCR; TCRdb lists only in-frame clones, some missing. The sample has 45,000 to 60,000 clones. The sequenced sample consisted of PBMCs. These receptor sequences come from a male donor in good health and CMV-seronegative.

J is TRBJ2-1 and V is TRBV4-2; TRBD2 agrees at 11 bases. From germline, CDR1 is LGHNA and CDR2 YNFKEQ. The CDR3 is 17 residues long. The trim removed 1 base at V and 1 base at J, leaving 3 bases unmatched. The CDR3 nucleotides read TGTGCCAGCAGCCAAGGGACTAGCGGGTCTTCCTACAATGAGCAGTTCTTC. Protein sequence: CASSQGTSGSSYNEQFF.

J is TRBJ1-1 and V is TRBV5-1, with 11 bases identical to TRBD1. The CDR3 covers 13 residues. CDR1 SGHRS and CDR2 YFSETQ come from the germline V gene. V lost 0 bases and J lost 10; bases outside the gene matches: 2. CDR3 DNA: TGCGCCAGCAGCTTGGCGGGGACAGGGGGAGCTTTCTTT. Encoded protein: CASSLAGTGGAFF.

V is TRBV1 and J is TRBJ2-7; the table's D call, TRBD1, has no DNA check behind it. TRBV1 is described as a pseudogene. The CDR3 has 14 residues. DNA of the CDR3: TGCACCAGCAGCACGCCGGGACAGGGTTACGAGCAGTACTTC. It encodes CTSSTPGQGYEQYF.

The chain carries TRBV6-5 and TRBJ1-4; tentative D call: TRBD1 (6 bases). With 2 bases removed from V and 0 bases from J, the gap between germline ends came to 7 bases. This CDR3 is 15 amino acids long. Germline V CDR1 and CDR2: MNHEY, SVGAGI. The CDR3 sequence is CASSYRTATNEKLFF. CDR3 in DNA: TGTGCCAGCAGTTACCGGACAGCAACTAATGAAAAACTGTTTTTT.

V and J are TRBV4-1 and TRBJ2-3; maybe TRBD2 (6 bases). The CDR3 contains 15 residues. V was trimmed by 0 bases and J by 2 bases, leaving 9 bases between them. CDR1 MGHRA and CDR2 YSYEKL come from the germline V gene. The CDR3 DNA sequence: TGCGCCAGCAGCCAAGATCCGGGACTCACAGATACGCAGTATTTT. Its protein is CASSQDPGLTDTQYF.

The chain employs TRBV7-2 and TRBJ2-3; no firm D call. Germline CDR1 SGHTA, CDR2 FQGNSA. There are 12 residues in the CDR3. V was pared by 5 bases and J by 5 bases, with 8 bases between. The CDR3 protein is CASSPQEDTQYF. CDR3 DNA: TGTGCCAGCAGCCCCCAGGAAGATACGCAGTATTTT.

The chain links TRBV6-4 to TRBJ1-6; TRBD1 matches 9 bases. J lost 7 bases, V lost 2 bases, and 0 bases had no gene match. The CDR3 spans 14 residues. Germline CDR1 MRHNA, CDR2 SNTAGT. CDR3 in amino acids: CASSDGQGNSPLHF. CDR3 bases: TGTGCCAGCAGTGACGGACAGGGGAATTCACCCCTCCACTTT.

The CDR3 DNA sequence: TGTGCCAGCAGCCTAACTAGCGGGGCTGGGGGTACGCAGTATTTT. Its translation is CASSLTSGAGGTQYF. J is TRBJ2-3 and V is TRBV14; 10 bases line up with TRBD2. Germline loops: CDR1 SGHDN, CDR2 FVKESK. Germline trimming cut 4 bases from V and 8 bases from J; bases unmatched to any gene: 9. This CDR3 is built from 15 residues.

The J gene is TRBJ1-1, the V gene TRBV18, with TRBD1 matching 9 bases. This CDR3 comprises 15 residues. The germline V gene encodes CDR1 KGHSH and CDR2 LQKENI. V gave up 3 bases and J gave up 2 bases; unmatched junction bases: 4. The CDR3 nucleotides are TGTGCCAGCTCACCCCAGGGACAGGGTAACACTGAAGCTTTCTTT. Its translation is CASSPQGQGNTEAFF.

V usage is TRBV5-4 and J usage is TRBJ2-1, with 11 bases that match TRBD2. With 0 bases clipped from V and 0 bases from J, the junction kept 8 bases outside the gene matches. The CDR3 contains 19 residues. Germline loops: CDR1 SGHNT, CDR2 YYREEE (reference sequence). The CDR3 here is CASSLAASGGILSYNEQFF. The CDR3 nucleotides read TGTGCCAGCAGCTTGGCGGCTAGCGGGGGGATTCTCTCCTACAATGAGCAGTTCTTC.

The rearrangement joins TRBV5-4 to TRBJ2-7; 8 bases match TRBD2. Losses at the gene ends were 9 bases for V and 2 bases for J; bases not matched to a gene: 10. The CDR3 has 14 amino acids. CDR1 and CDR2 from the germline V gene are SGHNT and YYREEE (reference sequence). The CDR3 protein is CATTVGGVAYEQYF. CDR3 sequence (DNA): TGTGCCACCACCGTCGGGGGGGTTGCCTACGAGCAGTACTTC.

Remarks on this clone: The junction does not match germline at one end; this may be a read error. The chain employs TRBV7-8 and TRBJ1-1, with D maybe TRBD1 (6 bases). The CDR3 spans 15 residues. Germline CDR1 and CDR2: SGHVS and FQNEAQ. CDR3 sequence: CASSIATRGFTEAFF. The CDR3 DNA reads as TGTGCCAGCAGCATAGCAACCAGGGGTTTTACTGAAGCTTTCTTT.

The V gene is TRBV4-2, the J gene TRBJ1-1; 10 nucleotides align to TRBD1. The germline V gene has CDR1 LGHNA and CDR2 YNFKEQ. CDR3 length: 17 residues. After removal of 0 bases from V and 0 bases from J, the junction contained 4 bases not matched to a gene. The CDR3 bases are TGTGCCAGCAGCCAAGAGACAGGGGGCTATATGAACACTGAAGCTTTCTTT. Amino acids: CASSQETGGYMNTEAFF.

CDR3 in amino acids: CASSDRGYTGELFF. CDR3 DNA: TGTGCCAGCAGTGATCGGGGGTACACCGGGGAGCTGTTTTTT. The V and J genes are TRBV2 and TRBJ2-2; D is perhaps TRBD2 (6 bases). Deletions cut 3 bases from V and 3 bases from J, with 8 bases between. The CDR3 is made up of 14 amino acids. Germline CDR1 SNHLY, CDR2 FYNNEI.

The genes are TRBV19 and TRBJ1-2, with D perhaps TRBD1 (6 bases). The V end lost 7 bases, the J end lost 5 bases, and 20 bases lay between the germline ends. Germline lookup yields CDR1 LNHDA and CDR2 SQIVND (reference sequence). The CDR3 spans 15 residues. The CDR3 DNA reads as TGTGCCAGTAAGGTCGAGGACAGACCGCTTTATGGCTACACCTTC. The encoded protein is CASKVEDRPLYGYTF.

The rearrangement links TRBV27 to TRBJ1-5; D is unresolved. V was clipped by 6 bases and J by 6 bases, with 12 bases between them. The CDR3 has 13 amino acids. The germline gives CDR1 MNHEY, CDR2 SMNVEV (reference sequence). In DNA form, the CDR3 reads TGTGCCAGCAGCACCGCTGAGAGTCAGCCCCAGCATTTT. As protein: CASSTAESQPQHF.

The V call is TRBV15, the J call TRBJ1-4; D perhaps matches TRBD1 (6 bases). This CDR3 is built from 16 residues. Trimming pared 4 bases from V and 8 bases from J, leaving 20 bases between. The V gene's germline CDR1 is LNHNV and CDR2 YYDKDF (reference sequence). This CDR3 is CATSKVYGRGGEKLFF. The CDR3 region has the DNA TGTGCCACCAGCAAAGTATATGGCAGGGGAGGGGAAAAACTGTTTTTT.

The CDR3 region has the DNA TGTGCCAGCTCGCCGACAGGGGGCAAGGGCTACACCTTC. Protein product: CASSPTGGKGYTF. This rearrangement joins TRBV18 to TRBJ1-2, with TRBD1 matching 10 bases. The J segment lost 8 bases and the V segment lost 6 bases, leaving 6 bases of the junction unmatched. The CDR3 is 13 residues long. CDR1 and CDR2 from the germline V gene are KGHSH and LQKENI.

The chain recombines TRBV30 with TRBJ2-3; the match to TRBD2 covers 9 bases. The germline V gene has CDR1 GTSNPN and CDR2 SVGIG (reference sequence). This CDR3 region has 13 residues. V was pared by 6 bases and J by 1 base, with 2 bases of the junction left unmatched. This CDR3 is CACSSGGTDTQYF. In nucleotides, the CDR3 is TGTGCCTGTTCTAGCGGGGGCACAGATACGCAGTATTTT.

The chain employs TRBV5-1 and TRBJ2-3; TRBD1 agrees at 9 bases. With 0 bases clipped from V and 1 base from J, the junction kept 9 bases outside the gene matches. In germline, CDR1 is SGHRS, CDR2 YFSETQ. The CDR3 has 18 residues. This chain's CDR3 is CASSLERDRVRGTDTQYF. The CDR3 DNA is TGCGCCAGCAGCTTGGAGCGGGACAGGGTTAGAGGCACAGATACGCAGTATTTT. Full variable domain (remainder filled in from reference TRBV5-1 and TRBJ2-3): KAGVTQTPRYLIKTRGQQVTLSCSPISGHRSVSWYQQTPGQGLQFLFEYFSETQRNKGNFPGRFSGRQFSNSRSEMNVSTLELGDSALYLCASSLERDRVRGTDTQYFGPGTRLTVL.

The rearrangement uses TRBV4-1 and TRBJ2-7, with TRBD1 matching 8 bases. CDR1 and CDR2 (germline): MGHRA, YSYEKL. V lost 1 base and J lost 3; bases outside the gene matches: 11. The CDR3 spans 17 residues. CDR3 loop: CASSQGGGQGSIYEQYF. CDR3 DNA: TGCGCCAGCAGCCAAGGTGGCGGACAGGGATCCATCTACGAGCAGTACTTC.

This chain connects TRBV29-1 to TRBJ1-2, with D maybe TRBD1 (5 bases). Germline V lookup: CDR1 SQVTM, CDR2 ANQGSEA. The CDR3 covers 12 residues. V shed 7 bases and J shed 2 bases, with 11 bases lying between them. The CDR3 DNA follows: TGCAGCGGGGGCGCCCGAAACTATGGCTACACCTTC. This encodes CSGGARNYGYTF.